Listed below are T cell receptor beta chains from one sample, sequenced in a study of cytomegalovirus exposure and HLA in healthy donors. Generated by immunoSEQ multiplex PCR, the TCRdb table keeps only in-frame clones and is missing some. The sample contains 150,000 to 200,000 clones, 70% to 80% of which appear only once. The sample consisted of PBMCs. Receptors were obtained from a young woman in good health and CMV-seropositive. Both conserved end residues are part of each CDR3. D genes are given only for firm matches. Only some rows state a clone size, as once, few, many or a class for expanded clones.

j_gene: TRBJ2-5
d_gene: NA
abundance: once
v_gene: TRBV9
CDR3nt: TGTGCCAGCAGCGTAGCTACTCGGAGTGGACAAGAGACCCAGTACTTC
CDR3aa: CASSVATRSGQETQYF

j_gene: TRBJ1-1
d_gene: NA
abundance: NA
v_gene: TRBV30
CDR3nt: TGTGCCTGGGGGCTACCCGGCACTGAAGCTTTCTTT
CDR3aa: CAWGLPGTEAFF

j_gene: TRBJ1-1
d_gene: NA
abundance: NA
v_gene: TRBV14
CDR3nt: TGTGCCAGCAGCCAAGTCGACAGAGCTTTCTTT
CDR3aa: CASSQVDRAFF

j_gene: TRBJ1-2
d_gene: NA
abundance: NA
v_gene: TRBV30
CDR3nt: TGTGCCTGGAGCTTAGGGGGCTATGGCTACACCTTC
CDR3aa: CAWSLGGYGYTF

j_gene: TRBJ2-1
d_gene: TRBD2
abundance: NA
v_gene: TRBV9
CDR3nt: TGTGCCAGCAGCGGGATTCTAGCGGGAGTTGGTAATGAGCAGTTCTTC
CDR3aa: CASSGILAGVGNEQFF

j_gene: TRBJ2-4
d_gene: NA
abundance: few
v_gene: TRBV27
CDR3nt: TGTGCCAGCAGGCGGGTCATCGGCGGGGACATTCAGTACTTC
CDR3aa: CASRRVIGGDIQYF

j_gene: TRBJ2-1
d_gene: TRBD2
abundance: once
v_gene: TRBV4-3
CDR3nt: TGCGCCAGCAGCCGAAAATATAGCGGGGCGTACAATGAGCAGTTCTTC
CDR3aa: CASSRKYSGAYNEQFF

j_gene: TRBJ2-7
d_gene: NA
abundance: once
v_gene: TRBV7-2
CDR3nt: TGTGCCAGCAGCCTAAGCTCGGGATCCGAGCAGTACTTC
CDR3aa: CASSLSSGSEQYF

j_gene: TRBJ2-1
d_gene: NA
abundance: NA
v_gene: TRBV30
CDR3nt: TGTGCCTGGAGTGTGGGTAGCGTCAATGAGCAGTTCTTC
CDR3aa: CAWSVGSVNEQFF

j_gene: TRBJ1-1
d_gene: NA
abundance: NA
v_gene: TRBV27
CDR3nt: TGTGCCAGCAGTTTTGACCCGGGACAACTGAACACTGAAGCTTTCTTT
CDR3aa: CASSFDPGQLNTEAFF

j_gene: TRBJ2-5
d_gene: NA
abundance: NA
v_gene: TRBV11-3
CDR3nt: TGTGCCAGCAGCCGGACTCCGACGGGCCAAGAGACCCAGTACTTC
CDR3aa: CASSRTPTGQETQYF

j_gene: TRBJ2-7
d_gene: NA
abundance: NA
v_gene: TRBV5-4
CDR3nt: TGTGCCAGCAGCTTGGAGCAGGCCTCCTACGAGCAGTACTTC
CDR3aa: CASSLEQASYEQYF

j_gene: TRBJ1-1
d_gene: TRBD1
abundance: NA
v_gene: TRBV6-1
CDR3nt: TGTGCCAGCAGTCCTCGACAGGGTAGGAGCACTGAAGCTTTCTTT
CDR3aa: CASSPRQGRSTEAFF

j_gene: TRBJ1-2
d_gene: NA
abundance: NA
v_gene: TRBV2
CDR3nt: TGTGCCAGCAGTGAATCGGTGTGGGCAGAAGGAAACTATGGCTACACCTTC
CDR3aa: CASSESVWAEGNYGYTF

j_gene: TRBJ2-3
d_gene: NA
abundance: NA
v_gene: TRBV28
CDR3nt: TGTGCCAGCAGTCCGACCCTTTTGCGGAAGTTAACCACAGATACGCAGTATTTT
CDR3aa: CASSPTLLRKLTTDTQYF

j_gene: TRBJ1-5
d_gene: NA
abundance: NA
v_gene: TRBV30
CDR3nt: TGTGCCTGGAGAGGCAGGGTTGGTACCCAGCATTTT
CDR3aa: CAWRGRVGTQHF

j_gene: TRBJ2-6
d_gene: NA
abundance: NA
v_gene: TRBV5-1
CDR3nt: TGCGCCAGCAGCTTATTGGCCTCTGGGGCCAACGTCCTGACTTTC
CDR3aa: CASSLLASGANVLTF

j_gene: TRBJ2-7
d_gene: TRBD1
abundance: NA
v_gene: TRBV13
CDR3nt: TGTGCCAGCAGCTCCCGACAGGGGTACGAGCAGTACTTC
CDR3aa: CASSSRQGYEQYF

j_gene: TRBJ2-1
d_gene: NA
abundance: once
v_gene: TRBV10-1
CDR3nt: TGCGCCAGCAGTCGACAGCGAGAATACTACAATGAGCAGTTCTTC
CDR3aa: CASSRQREYYNEQFF

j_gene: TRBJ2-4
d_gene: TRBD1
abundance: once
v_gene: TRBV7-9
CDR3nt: TGTGCCAGCAGCTTAGGGGGGACAGGGCTAGCCAAAAACATTCAGTACTTC
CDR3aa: CASSLGGTGLAKNIQYF

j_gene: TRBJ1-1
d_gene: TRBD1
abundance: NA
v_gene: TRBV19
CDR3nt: TGTGCCAGTAGTTCAGGCGGACAGGGGGTTGTGTTAACTTTCTTT
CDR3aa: CASSSGGQGVVLTFF

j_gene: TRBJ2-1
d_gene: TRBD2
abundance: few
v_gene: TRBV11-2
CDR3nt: TGTGCCAGCAGCTTGGGGGGAGGGCTTCTGAATGAGCAGTTCTTC
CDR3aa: CASSLGGGLLNEQFF

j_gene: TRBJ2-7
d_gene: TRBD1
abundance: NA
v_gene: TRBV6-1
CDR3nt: TGTGCCAGCAGTGCGGACAGGGCCTACGAGCAGTACTTC
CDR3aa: CASSADRAYEQYF

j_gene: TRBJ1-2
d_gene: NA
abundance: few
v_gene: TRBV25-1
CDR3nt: TGTGCCAGCAGTGTACAGATAAACTATGGCTACACCTTC
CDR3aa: CASSVQINYGYTF

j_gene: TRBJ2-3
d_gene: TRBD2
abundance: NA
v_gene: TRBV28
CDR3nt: TGTGCCAGCCTCGGACTAGCGGGGTGGAGCACAGATACGCAGTATTTT
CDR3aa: CASLGLAGWSTDTQYF

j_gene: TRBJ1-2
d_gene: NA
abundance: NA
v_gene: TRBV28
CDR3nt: TGTGCCAGCAGACCCGCCGGGAGATATGGCTACACCTTC
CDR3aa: CASRPAGRYGYTF

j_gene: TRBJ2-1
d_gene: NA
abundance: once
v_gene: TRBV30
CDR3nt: TGTGCCTGGAGTCAGGGGCGGGAGATCGATGAGCAGTTCTTC
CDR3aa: CAWSQGREIDEQFF

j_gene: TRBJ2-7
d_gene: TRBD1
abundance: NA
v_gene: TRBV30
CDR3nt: TGTGCCTGGATCCGGGACAGGGGGGGCGAGCAGTACTTC
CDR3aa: CAWIRDRGGEQYF

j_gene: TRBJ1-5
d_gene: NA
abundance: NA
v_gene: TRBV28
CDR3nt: TGTGCCAGCAGGCCGGGTAGCGGTCAGCCCCAGCATTTT
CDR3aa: CASRPGSGQPQHF

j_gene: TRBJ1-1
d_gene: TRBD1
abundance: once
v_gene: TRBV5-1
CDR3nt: TGCGCCAGCAGCTCCGTCCCCCGGGACAGGTTCGATCTGAACACTGAAGCTTTCTTT
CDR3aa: CASSSVPRDRFDLNTEAFF

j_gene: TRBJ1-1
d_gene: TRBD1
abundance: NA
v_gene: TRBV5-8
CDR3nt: TGTGCCAGCAGCTATGGACAGGGGAGGACTGAAGCTTTCTTT
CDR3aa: CASSYGQGRTEAFF

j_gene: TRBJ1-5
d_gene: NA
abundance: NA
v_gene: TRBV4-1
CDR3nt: TGCGCCAGCAGCCAAGAGGTAGAGTACAGGGCCTATACTAGCAATCAGCCCCAGCATTTT
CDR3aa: CASSQEVEYRAYTSNQPQHF

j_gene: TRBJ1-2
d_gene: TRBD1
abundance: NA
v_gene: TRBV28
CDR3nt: TGTGCCAGCAGTTTATTGGGACAGGGGGCTAGCTATGGCTACACCTTC
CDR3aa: CASSLLGQGASYGYTF